Below are 21 T cell receptor beta chains sequenced from a single sample in a study of response to subunit inactivated influenza vaccine. TCRdb itself ran the RT-PCR reads through MiXCR, one entry per CDR3 protein. The data hold about 700,000 distinct CDR3 sequences, with 14% observed a single time. Material: PBMCs from blood, obtained approximately 15 days before vaccination. The receptors derive from a man between 50 and 59 years old who received an inactivated influenza vaccine.

This clonotype turned up a few times. The chain joins TRBV20-1 to TRBJ1-2; weak D call: TRBD1 (6 bases). Germline assignment: CDR1 DFQATT and CDR2 SNEGSKA (reference sequence). V was shortened by 4 bases and J by 5 bases, with 8 bases between the two germline ends. The CDR3 runs 11 residues. The CDR3 reads CSAIRGYGYTF. The CDR3 nucleotides read TGCAGTGCTATCAGGGGTTATGGCTACACCTTC.

This clonotype was picked up many times. The CDR3 sequence: CSAAALGTLHQPQHF. The CDR3 region has the DNA TGCAGTGCAGCAGCGTTAGGGACACTCCATCAGCCCCAGCATTTT. This chain joins TRBV20-1 and TRBJ1-5; the D gene is possibly TRBD1 (6 bases). The V gene's germline CDR1 is DFQATT and CDR2 SNEGSKA (reference sequence). The CDR3 spans 15 residues. V lost 6 bases and J lost 5, with 20 bases in between.

This clonotype was detected only a few times. CDR3: CASSDSDNTEAFF. The CDR3 DNA is TGTGCCAGCAGTGACTCGGACAACACTGAAGCTTTCTTT. This chain uses TRBV6-4 with TRBJ1-1; D remains ambiguous. The CDR3 loop spans 13 amino acids. V lost 0 bases and J lost 2, with 4 bases in between. CDR1 and CDR2 (germline): MRHNA, SNTAGT.

J is TRBJ1-1 and V is TRBV6-2 or TRBV6-3; no clear D gene. Germline V gene lookup returns CDR1 MNHEY and CDR2 SVGEGT. Trimming cost V 6 bases and J 2 bases, with 10 bases left between them. The CDR3 totals 13 residues. DNA of the CDR3: TGTGCCAGCAGGGAGAGCGGAAACACTGAAGCTTTCTTT. As protein: CASRESGNTEAFF.

The chain is built from TRBV13 and TRBJ2-1; the D is unclear. Trimming removed 1 base at V and 1 base at J, with 11 bases between. Germline CDR1 reads PRHDT; CDR2 reads FYEKMQ (reference sequence). This CDR3 spans 16 amino acids. The CDR3 DNA sequence: TGTGCCAGCAGCTTAGCCCCACTGAATTCCTACAATGAGCAGTTCTTC. Its translation: CASSLAPLNSYNEQFF.

J is TRBJ2-5 and V is TRBV20-1, with 12 bases aligning to TRBD2. CDR1 DFQATT and CDR2 SNEGSKA come from the germline V gene (reference sequence). Losses at the gene ends were 6 bases for V and 7 bases for J; bases not matched to a gene: 18. The CDR3 extends over 17 amino acids. The CDR3 DNA follows: TGCAGTGCCCCAACCATCGCTAGCGGGGGGGCCATTGGGACCCAGTACTTC. The encoded protein is CSAPTIASGGAIGTQYF.

The chain employs TRBV5-5 and TRBJ2-1, with 10 nucleotides matching TRBD2. The V gene end was trimmed by 5 bases and the J gene end by 5 bases; junction bases not matched to a gene: 7. Germline assignment: CDR1 SGHKS and CDR2 YYEKEE (reference sequence). The length of the CDR3 is 15 residues. Here the CDR3 DNA reads TGTGCCAGCAGAGATGGACTAGCGGCAGACAATGAGCAGTTCTTC. This gives the protein CASRDGLAADNEQFF.

This clonotype was seen a handful of times. The chain joins TRBV6-2 or TRBV6-3 to TRBJ2-1; D not certain. With 6 bases removed from V and 12 bases from J, the gap between germline ends came to 21 bases. CDR1 and CDR2 from the germline V gene are MNHEY and SVGEGT. The CDR3 consists of 14 residues. The CDR3 region has the DNA TGTGCCAGCAGATCCAGGCCGGGCTGGGTCAGGCAGTTCTTC. It yields the protein CASRSRPGWVRQFF.

This clonotype was seen a handful of times. The chain employs TRBV11-1 and TRBJ2-2; either TRBD1 or TRBD2 may supply D (5 bases each). The CDR3 runs 16 residues. V was clipped by 5 bases and J by 1 base, with 14 bases between them. CDR1 SGHAT and CDR2 FQDESV come from the germline V gene (reference sequence). This chain's CDR3 is CASSQGPGMNTGELFF. In DNA form, the CDR3 reads TGTGCCAGCAGCCAGGGACCAGGAATGAACACCGGGGAGCTGTTTTTT.

This clonotype was observed many times. The V and J genes are TRBV2 and TRBJ2-1, with 7 bases matching TRBD1. CDR1 and CDR2 from the germline V gene are SNHLY and FYNNEI. V gave up 6 bases and J gave up 0 bases; unmatched junction bases: 2. This CDR3 contains 14 residues. The CDR3 nucleotides read TGTGCCAGCAGACGACAGGGCTCCTACAATGAGCAGTTCTTC. Residues: CASRRQGSYNEQFF.

This chain uses TRBV7-9 with TRBJ1-2; no clear D gene. Germline CDR1 reads SEHNR; CDR2 reads FQNEAQ (reference sequence). The CDR3 spans 14 residues. Trimming pared 4 bases from V and 7 bases from J, leaving 16 bases between. The CDR3 DNA reads TGTGCCAGCAGCTCCACGGGGATAGTCGGTGGCTACACCTTC. Translated, it gives CASSSTGIVGGYTF.

This clonotype was recorded many times. This chain links TRBV7-2 with TRBJ2-1; no clear D. Germline CDR1 SGHTA, CDR2 FQGNSA. The CDR3 is 11 residues long. V dropped 4 bases and J dropped 8 bases, with 6 bases sitting between them. CDR3 in amino acids: CASSSSDEQFF. The CDR3 DNA follows: TGTGCCAGCAGCTCGAGTGATGAGCAGTTCTTC.

This clonotype was picked up a small number of times. The chain employs TRBV12-3 or TRBV12-4 and TRBJ2-7; 8 bases are shared with TRBD1. V lost 1 base to trimming and J lost 10 bases; unmatched junction nucleotides: 6. The CDR3 has 13 residues. This chain's CDR3 is CASSLEDRGLQYF. CDR3 bases: TGTGCCAGCAGTTTAGAAGACAGGGGATTACAGTACTTC.

This clonotype has only a few counts. The chain joins TRBV5-1 to TRBJ2-1, with D tentatively TRBD1 (5 bases). Deletions cut 3 bases from V and 8 bases from J, with 12 bases between. CDR1 and CDR2 (germline): SGHRS, YFSETQ. This CDR3 spans 13 amino acids. CDR3 region: CASSSSWGDEQFF. CDR3 in DNA: TGCGCCAGCAGCTCTTCCTGGGGCGATGAGCAGTTCTTC.

Details on this clonotype: Because the CDR3's place on the DNA is in doubt, the DNA is left out and the CDR3 is given as listed by TCRdb. The rearrangement joins TRBV12-2 to TRBJ2-2; TRBD1 is the table's D call and was not checked against the DNA. TRBV12-2 is tagged as a pseudogene. Termini included, the CDR3 measures 16 amino acids. CDR3 in amino acids: CASRLEPGETPGSCFF.

This clonotype was seen repeatedly, ten times or more. The J gene is TRBJ2-1, the V gene TRBV12-3 or TRBV12-4; the D gene is possibly TRBD2 (6 bases). Trimming stripped 6 bases from V and 3 bases from J, with 12 bases between. This CDR3 has 14 residues. CDR3 region: CASRGLADYNEQFF. The CDR3 DNA sequence: TGTGCCAGCAGGGGATTAGCGGACTACAATGAGCAGTTCTTC.

A few counts support this clonotype. The chain is built from TRBV7-2 and TRBJ1-1; the D gene is possibly TRBD1 (5 bases). Looked up from germline, CDR1 is SGHTA and CDR2 is FQGNSA. This CDR3 spans 14 amino acids. Deletions cut 0 bases from V and 6 bases from J, with 11 bases between. In DNA form, the CDR3 reads TGTGCCAGCAGCTTAGCGCTCGAGGGGCCTGAAGCTTTCTTT. Protein product: CASSLALEGPEAFF.

J is TRBJ2-7 and V is TRBV5-1; D gene uncertain. V was pared by 0 bases and J by 1 base, with 8 bases between. The length of the CDR3 is 14 residues. The germline CDR1 and CDR2 sequences are SGHRS and YFSETQ. This CDR3 is CASSLAAVSYEQYF. DNA of the CDR3: TGCGCCAGCAGCTTGGCGGCCGTATCCTACGAGCAGTACTTC.

As regards this clonotype: A junction boundary mismatches the germline segment, possibly from a read error. The chain employs TRBV5-1 and TRBJ2-3; TRBD2 matches 11 bases. CDR3 length equals 18 residues. The V gene's germline CDR1 is SGHRS and CDR2 YFSETQ. CDR3 protein: CASSSSTGGGLAADTQYF. CDR3 coding DNA: TGCGCCAGCAGCTCTAGCACAGGGGGGGGACTAGCGGCAGATACGCAGTATTTC. The full variable domain, with the rest looked up from reference TRBV5-1 and TRBJ2-3, is KAGVTQTPRYLIKTRGQQVTLSCSPISGHRSVSWYQQTPGQGLQFLFEYFSETQRNKGNFPGRFSGRQFSNSRSEMNVSTLELGDSALYLCASSSSTGGGLAADTQYFGPGTRLTVL.

The table lists this clonotype with a few counts. This chain connects TRBV7-9 to TRBJ1-3, with D possibly being TRBD1 (6 bases). Germline CDR1 SEHNR, CDR2 FQNEAQ (reference sequence). The CDR3 has 13 amino acids. V dropped 7 bases and J dropped 4 bases, with 11 bases sitting between them. Here the CDR3 DNA reads TGTGCCAGCAACAGGGAGAAAGGAAACACCATATATTTT. Translation gives CASNREKGNTIYF.

The rearrangement joins TRBV19 to TRBJ2-2; D is undetermined. Germline V gene lookup returns CDR1 LNHDA and CDR2 SQIVND (reference sequence). Trimming stripped 3 bases from V and 0 bases from J, with 8 bases between. The CDR3 sequence is 15 residues long. The CDR3: CASSMIRTNTGELFF. For the CDR3, the DNA is TGTGCCAGTAGTATGATTAGAACGAACACCGGGGAGCTGTTTTTT.